What follows are 8 T cell receptor beta chains derived from one specimen sequenced in a study of CD8 T cells in Susac syndrome. Random hexamers were used to reverse transcribe about 0.5 to 1 ug of RNA. From the immunoSEQ multiplex PCR reads, TCRdb called clonotypes with MiXCR, one entry per CDR3 protein. This table holds approximately 190,000 distinct CDR3 sequences, approximately 96% found once. The sequencing input was CD4+ T cells from PBMCs. Receptors were obtained from a human donor with Susac syndrome.

The V call is TRBV3-1, the J call TRBJ2-1; TRBD2 is a possible D gene (6 bases). The length of the CDR3 is 15 residues. Trimming stripped 0 bases from V and 6 bases from J, with 12 bases between. Looked up from germline, CDR1 is LGHDT and CDR2 is YNNKEL (reference sequence). The CDR3 here is CASSQDTIAANEQFF. CDR3 nucleotide sequence: TGTGCCAGCAGCCAAGACACGATAGCGGCCAATGAGCAGTTCTTC.

The chain couples TRBV5-6 to TRBJ2-5; 7 bases line up with TRBD1. The germline gives CDR1 SGHDT, CDR2 YYEEEE. The CDR3 totals 15 residues. V was clipped by 5 bases and J by 4 bases; unmatched bases: 11. CDR3 amino acids: CASRPTGAGGETQYF. CDR3 DNA sequence: TGTGCCAGCAGACCCACAGGGGCCGGAGGAGAGACCCAGTACTTC. Full variable domain (remainder filled in from reference TRBV5-6 and TRBJ2-5): DAGVTQSPTHLIKTRGQQVTLRCSPKSGHDTVSWYQQALGQGPQFIFQYYEEEERQRGNFPDRFSGHQFPNYSSELNVNALLLGDSALYLCASRPTGAGGETQYFGPGTRLLVL.

The chain is built from TRBV13 and TRBJ1-3, with D unresolved. Trimming stripped 5 bases from V and 0 bases from J, with 11 bases between. Looked up from germline, CDR1 is PRHDT and CDR2 is FYEKMQ (reference sequence). CDR3 length: 15 amino acids. The CDR3 DNA sequence: TGTGCCAGCAGCGTTCGTTGGATCTCTGGAAACACCATATATTTT. Encoded protein: CASSVRWISGNTIYF.

The chain uses TRBV6-5 and TRBJ2-7; TRBD1 might be the D (5 bases). Trimming left V 4 bases short and J 5 bases short, with 15 bases between. This CDR3 region has 14 residues. Germline lookup yields CDR1 MNHEY and CDR2 SVGAGI. CDR3 protein: CASSFSPGKHEQYF. In nucleotides, the CDR3 is TGTGCCAGCAGTTTTTCTCCAGGGAAGCACGAGCAGTACTTC.

The gene calls are TRBV12-3 or TRBV12-4 and TRBJ1-1; D gene uncertain. V dropped 6 bases and J dropped 5 bases, with 13 bases sitting between them. The CDR3 totals 13 residues. The CDR3 region is CASRFGRSTEAFF. The CDR3, as DNA: TGTGCCAGCAGATTTGGGCGGAGTACTGAAGCTTTCTTT.

This clonotype appeared once. The CDR3 DNA follows: TGTGCCAGCAGCGCGGGACTCCCGAACACCGGGGAGCTGTTTTTT. Encoded protein: CASSAGLPNTGELFF. The V gene is TRBV6-4, the J gene TRBJ2-2, with D maybe TRBD2 (6 bases). Germline lookup yields CDR1 MRHNA and CDR2 SNTAGT. The length of the CDR3 is 15 residues. Trimming left V 6 bases short and J 0 bases short, with 11 bases between.

The chain uses TRBV5-1 and TRBJ2-7; 7 nucleotides line up with TRBD2. J gave up 3 bases and V 2 bases, and 2 bases lay outside the gene matches. The CDR3 has 13 amino acids. The V gene's germline CDR1 is SGHRS and CDR2 YFSETQ. For the CDR3, the DNA is TGCGCCAGCAGCTTAACTAGCGACTACGAGCAGTACTTC. This codes for CASSLTSDYEQYF.

This clonotype was detected only a few times. The CDR3 loop reads CASSLGLAGETQYF. CDR3 nucleotides: TGTGCCAGCAGCTTAGGACTAGCGGGGGAGACCCAGTACTTC. The chain employs TRBV7-7 and TRBJ2-5; TRBD2 matches at 11 bases. This CDR3 region has 14 residues. Trimming at V came to 1 base and at J to 5 bases, leaving 0 bases not matched to a gene. Per germline, CDR1 SSHAT and CDR2 FNYEAQ (reference sequence). The entire variable domain, with the rest obtained from reference TRBV7-7 and TRBJ2-5, is as follows: GAGVSQSPRYKVTKRGQDVTLRCDPISSHATLYWYQQALGQGPEFLTYFNYEAQPDKSGLPSDRFSAERPEGSISTLTIQRTEQRDSAMYRCASSLGLAGETQYFGPGTRLLVL.